Listed below are T cell receptor beta chains from one sample, sequenced in a study of T cells after posttransplantation cyclophosphamide. Produced via immunoSEQ multiplex PCR; TCRdb's table is partial and in-frame only. The data show approximately 32,000 clones, about 90% seen once. Sequencing input: PBMCs. The receptors were gathered from a woman between 35 and 50 years old with a blood cancer, CMV-positive, and with a related stem cell donor. CDR3s include the opening cysteine and the closing phenylalanine or tryptophan. Each record gives: clone size, D gene, V gene, J gene, CDR3 protein, CDR3 DNA. A D gene is named only where the DNA matches it firmly. Clone size is not always given. Where it is, it says once, few, many or a class for expanded clones.

size: NA; D: NA; V: TRBV4-3; J: TRBJ2-2; CDR3: CASSQEQGRSGELFF; DNA: TGCGCCAGCAGCCAAGAGCAGGGAAGATCCGGGGAGCTGTTTTTT
size: NA; D: NA; V: TRBV5-1; J: TRBJ1-4; CDR3: CASSLEGRVEKLFF; DNA: TGCGCCAGCAGCTTGGAGGGGCGCGTTGAAAAACTGTTTTTT
size: NA; D: TRBD2; V: TRBV28; J: TRBJ2-5; CDR3: CASTNLGRGAGETQYF; DNA: TGTGCCAGCACTAACCTCGGGCGGGGGGCCGGGGAGACCCAGTACTTC
size: NA; D: NA; V: TRBV2; J: TRBJ2-7; CDR3: CASSSNPTQGTDYEQYF; DNA: TGTGCCAGCAGCTCAAATCCGACACAGGGGACTGACTACGAGCAGTACTTC
size: NA; D: NA; V: TRBV27; J: TRBJ1-5; CDR3: CASSLGRGRGGLSTRNQPQHF; DNA: TGTGCCAGCAGTTTAGGCCGGGGGAGGGGGGGGTTGTCGACCAGGAATCAGCCCCAGCATTTT
size: NA; D: NA; V: TRBV2; J: TRBJ2-1; CDR3: CASSEQVSYNEQFF; DNA: TGTGCCAGCAGTGAGCAGGTCTCCTACAATGAGCAGTTCTTC
size: NA; D: NA; V: TRBV7-2; J: TRBJ2-1; CDR3: CASSLVQRSSYNEQFF; DNA: TGTGCCAGCAGCTTAGTCCAGCGGAGCTCCTACAATGAGCAGTTCTTC
size: NA; D: NA; V: TRBV9; J: TRBJ1-2; CDR3: CASSVELWATGYTF; DNA: TGTGCCAGCAGCGTAGAGCTTTGGGCTACGGGCTACACCTTC
size: NA; D: TRBD1; V: TRBV2; J: TRBJ2-2; CDR3: CASSEALSGTGLTGELFF; DNA: TGTGCCAGCAGTGAAGCGCTTAGTGGGACAGGGCTGACCGGGGAGCTGTTTTTT
size: NA; D: TRBD1; V: TRBV7-9; J: TRBJ2-2; CDR3: CASSFWTGNTGELFF; DNA: TGTGCCAGCAGCTTTTGGACAGGGAACACCGGGGAGCTGTTTTTT
size: NA; D: NA; V: TRBV5-4; J: TRBJ2-7; CDR3: CASSPSTASYEQYF; DNA: TGTGCCAGCAGCCCATCGACAGCATCCTACGAGCAGTACTTC
size: once; D: NA; V: TRBV9; J: TRBJ2-3; CDR3: CASSVDRAEPTDTQYF; DNA: TGTGCCAGCAGCGTAGATCGAGCGGAACCTACAGATACGCAGTATTTT
size: once; D: NA; V: TRBV2; J: TRBJ2-4; CDR3: CASLRAKNLAKNIQYF; DNA: TGTGCCAGCCTACGAGCGAAAAATCTAGCCAAAAACATTCAGTACTTC
size: NA; D: TRBD1; V: TRBV4-1; J: TRBJ1-3; CDR3: CASSPGQGAGNTIYF; DNA: TGCGCCAGCAGCCCGGGACAGGGAGCTGGAAACACCATATATTTT
size: NA; D: NA; V: TRBV18; J: TRBJ1-2; CDR3: CASSPRDQVGYTF; DNA: TGTGCCAGCTCACCACGAGACCAGGTGGGCTACACCTTC
size: NA; D: NA; V: TRBV6-5; J: TRBJ1-1; CDR3: CASSYSTSVNTEAFF; DNA: TGTGCCAGCAGTTACTCGACTTCCGTGAACACTGAAGCTTTCTTT